These T cell receptor beta chains were read from a single sample in a study of cytomegalovirus exposure and HLA in healthy donors. Generated by immunoSEQ multiplex PCR, the TCRdb table keeps only in-frame clones and is missing some. Here the sample spans about 150,000 clones, 64% being singletons. What was sequenced was PBMCs. These receptors came from a woman aged 25 to 39 in good health and CMV-seropositive. The CDR3 runs from the conserved cysteine through the conserved F or W. A D gene is named only where the DNA matches it firmly. The listing skips clone size in some rows; elsewhere it reads once, few, many or a size class.

. . TRBJ1-1 TRBV6-5 CASSPVGGSEAFF TGTGCCAGCAGTCCCGTAGGAGGATCTGAAGCTTTCTTT
. . TRBJ1-1 TRBV6-1 CASRPGREVDLEAFF TGTGCCAGCAGACCCGGGCGGGAAGTAGACCTCGAAGCTTTCTTT
. . TRBJ2-7 TRBV4-1 CASSQGYIRLAPSSYEQYF TGCGCCAGCAGCCAAGGGTATATCAGGCTAGCGCCGAGCTCCTACGAGCAGTACTTC
few . TRBJ2-5 TRBV18 CASSPLRTGQETQYF TGTGCCAGCTCACCACTCAGGACGGGACAAGAGACCCAGTACTTC
. . TRBJ2-5 TRBV7-9 CASSSQGGGETQYF TGTGCCAGCAGCTCGCAGGGAGGAGGTGAGACCCAGTACTTC
. TRBD1 TRBJ1-2 TRBV28 CASSPTGRGNYGYTF TGTGCCAGCAGTCCGACAGGGCGAGGTAACTATGGCTACACCTTC
once TRBD2 TRBJ2-3 TRBV11-2 CASSLDGGILYTQYF TGTGCCAGCAGCTTGGACGGGGGGATTCTATATACGCAGTATTTT
. TRBD2 TRBJ2-7 TRBV10-3 CASRLASEQYF TGTGCCAGCAGACTAGCGAGCGAGCAGTACTTC
. . TRBJ2-7 TRBV15 CATSRDREYEQYF TGTGCCACCAGCAGAGATCGGGAGTACGAGCAGTACTTC
. TRBD1 TRBJ1-2 TRBV6-4 CASKQGASNYGYTF TGTGCCAGCAAGCAGGGGGCGTCAAACTATGGCTACACCTTC
. TRBD1 TRBJ1-5 TRBV19 CASRRRGLLTDNQPQHF TGTGCCAGTAGAAGAAGGGGGCTTTTGACAGATAATCAGCCCCAGCATTTT
. . TRBJ1-6 TRBV5-6 CASSFAYNSPLHF TGTGCCAGCAGCTTCGCCTATAATTCACCCCTCCACTTT
. . TRBJ1-2 TRBV6-1 CASSLSGYGYTF TGTGCCAGCAGTCTATCTGGCTATGGCTACACCTTC
. TRBD1 TRBJ2-7 TRBV5-1 CASSPGQGREEQYF TGCGCCAGCAGCCCGGGACAGGGAAGGGAAGAGCAGTACTTC
. TRBD1 TRBJ1-2 TRBV29-1 CSVGPGTGGDYYGYTF TGCAGCGTTGGCCCCGGGACAGGGGGCGATTACTATGGCTACACCTTC
few . TRBJ2-7 TRBV4-2 CASSQERHGGDEQYF TGTGCCAGCAGCCAAGAACGGCATGGGGGCGACGAGCAGTACTTC
. . TRBJ2-7 TRBV5-1 CASSLEPVREQYF TGCGCCAGCAGCTTGGAACCTGTCAGGGAGCAGTACTTC
. . TRBJ1-6 TRBV4-2 CASSQEGRMDSPLHF TGTGCCAGCAGCCAAGAGGGCCGTATGGATTCACCCCTCCACTTT
. . TRBJ2-3 TRBV6-6 CASCRQTSTDTQYF TGTGCCAGCTGTCGACAGACTAGCACAGATACGCAGTATTTT
. . TRBJ2-1 TRBV5-1 CASSLDGRGDEQFF TGCGCCAGCAGCTTGGACGGGAGAGGCGATGAGCAGTTCTTC
. TRBD1 TRBJ2-7 TRBV18 CASSPGTGDPYEQYF TGTGCCAGCTCCCCCGGGACAGGGGACCCATACGAGCAGTACTTC
. . TRBJ1-2 TRBV27 CASRQTAGSSGYTF TGTGCCAGCAGACAAACCGCGGGGAGTAGTGGCTACACCTTC
. . TRBJ1-1 TRBV6-4 CASSEQPSGAEAFF TGTGCCAGCAGTGAACAGCCCTCCGGCGCTGAAGCTTTCTTT
. . TRBJ2-6 TRBV4-1 CASSRGRSGANVLTF TGCGCCAGCAGCAGGGGCCGCTCTGGGGCCAACGTCCTGACTTTC
. TRBD1 TRBJ1-2 TRBV18 CASSSLTGDGYTF TGTGCCAGCTCATCTTTGACAGGGGATGGCTACACCTTC
. . TRBJ1-1 TRBV7-9 CASSLGQTNTEAFF TGTGCCAGCAGCCTGGGGCAGACGAACACTGAAGCTTTCTTT
. TRBD1 TRBJ1-6 TRBV27 CASSWDSSYNSPLHF TGTGCCAGCAGTTGGGACAGCTCCTATAATTCACCCCTCCACTTT
. . TRBJ1-2 TRBV15 CATSRDLNRLNYGYTF TGTGCCACCAGCAGAGATCTTAACAGACTAAACTATGGCTACACCTTC
. . TRBJ1-6 TRBV5-8 CASSQTPGSNSPLHF TGTGCCAGCAGCCAAACCCCCGGGAGCAACTCACCCCTCCACTTT
. TRBD2 TRBJ2-7 TRBV2 CASPELAVRPYF TGTGCCAGCCCAGAGCTAGCGGTGCGCCCGTACTTC
. . TRBJ2-7 TRBV7-9 CASSLTGYEQYF TGTGCCAGCAGCTTGACGGGGTACGAGCAGTACTTC
few . TRBJ1-2 TRBV19 CASSIASPTGGYTF TGTGCCAGTAGTATAGCATCCCCGACCGGGGGCTACACCTTC
. . TRBJ1-5 TRBV7-9 CASSLMLGPQHF TGTGCCAGCAGCTTAATGCTAGGACCCCAGCATTTT
. . TRBJ1-2 TRBV5-1 CASSFPGIYGYTF TGCGCCAGCAGCTTCCCAGGGATCTATGGCTACACCTTC
. TRBD1 TRBJ1-2 TRBV5-1 CASSSGQVNYGYTF TGCGCCAGCAGCTCGGGACAGGTGAACTATGGCTACACCTTC
. TRBD1 TRBJ1-1 TRBV6-6 CASRQQGTEAFF TGTGCCAGCAGACAACAGGGGACTGAAGCTTTCTTT
few . TRBJ2-1 TRBV29-1 CSVWSVGGGNEQFF TGCAGCGTTTGGTCGGTGGGAGGAGGCAATGAGCAGTTCTTC
few TRBD2 TRBJ2-5 TRBV28 CASSLGGSETQYF TGTGCCAGCAGTTTGGGGGGGAGCGAGACCCAGTACTTC
. . TRBJ1-1 TRBV10-1 CASSESTEPRTEAFF TGCGCCAGCAGTGAGTCAACAGAACCTCGGACTGAAGCTTTCTTT
. TRBD1 TRBJ2-7 TRBV19 CASRQGSRGEQYF TGTGCCAGTAGACAGGGGAGTAGGGGCGAGCAGTACTTC
. TRBD2 TRBJ2-7 TRBV28 CASRLPRGGGYYEQYF TGTGCCAGCAGGCTCCCTCGCGGGGGAGGATACTACGAGCAGTACTTC
. . TRBJ2-1 TRBV29-1 CSVVPRETYNEQFF TGCAGCGTTGTTCCCCGGGAGACCTACAATGAGCAGTTCTTC
. . TRBJ2-2 TRBV5-1 CASGSNTGELFF TGCGCCAGCGGGAGTAACACCGGGGAGCTGTTTTTT
. TRBD2 TRBJ2-7 TRBV27 CASSLSIAGVEQYF TGTGCCAGCAGTTTATCGATAGCGGGAGTCGAGCAGTACTTC
few TRBD1 TRBJ2-7 TRBV7-9 CASSLVWDSSFEQYF TGTGCCAGCAGCTTGGTATGGGACAGTAGCTTCGAGCAGTACTTC